Following are 14 T cell receptor beta chains from one sample sequenced in a study of cytomegalovirus exposure and HLA in healthy donors. PCR primers comprised 60 Vbeta and 13 Jbeta primers. The data were produced by immunoSEQ multiplex PCR, yet TCRdb's version contains in-frame clones alone and is incomplete. In the table there are 150,000 to 160,000 clones, 60% to 85% of which are singletons. Sequences were obtained from PBMCs. The receptors originated from a woman in her thirties or forties in good health and CMV-seronegative.

The CDR3 DNA reads as TGTGCCAGCAGCTCTGGCCCGCCAAGGGGTCGCGAGCAGTACTTC. This sequence encodes CASSSGPPRGREQYF. V is TRBV11-3 and J is TRBJ2-7, with a tentative D call TRBD1 (5 bases). V dropped 4 bases and J dropped 6 bases, with 19 bases sitting between them. Looked up from germline, CDR1 is SGHNT and CDR2 is YENEEA. This CDR3 contains 15 residues.

This clone turned up a few times. The rearrangement links TRBV28 to TRBJ2-5; D possibly corresponds to TRBD2 (6 bases). CDR3 length: 15 amino acids. V was cut by 4 bases and J by 2 bases, with 14 bases left in between. Germline V gene data show CDR1 as MDHEN and CDR2 as SYDVKM. The CDR3 loop reads CASSSFWDSQETQYF. CDR3 bases: TGTGCCAGCAGTTCCTTTTGGGACTCACAAGAGACCCAGTACTTC.

This clone was counted between two and nine times. The V gene is TRBV6-5, the J gene TRBJ2-3; TRBD2 matches 8 bases. V was clipped by 2 bases and J by 5 bases; unmatched bases: 6. This CDR3 spans 15 amino acids. Germline V lookup: CDR1 MNHEY, CDR2 SVGAGI. The CDR3 nucleotides read TGTGCCAGCAGTTACGACGGGAGGGCCGGAGATACGCAGTATTTT. It is translated as CASSYDGRAGDTQYF.

The chain combines TRBV27 with TRBJ2-3; D not resolved. Per the germline V gene, CDR1 is MNHEY and CDR2 is SMNVEV (reference sequence). V was pared by 5 bases and J by 4 bases, with 10 bases between. This CDR3 spans 13 amino acids. This chain's CDR3 is CASSTSLADTQYF. The CDR3 nucleotides read TGTGCCAGCAGTACTTCTCTAGCAGATACGCAGTATTTT.

This clone appeared a few times. The V and J genes are TRBV7-8 and TRBJ1-2; a weak D match, TRBD1 (6 bases). V was clipped by 1 base and J by 0 bases, with 15 bases between them. This CDR3 is 17 amino acids long. Germline CDR1 and CDR2: SGHVS and FQNEAQ. CDR3 sequence reads: CASSLGPFTGTNYGYTF. CDR3 bases: TGTGCCAGCAGCTTAGGGCCCTTCACAGGGACTAACTATGGCTACACCTTC. Combining the CDR3 with reference TRBV7-8 and TRBJ1-2 gives the whole variable domain GAGVSQSPRYKVAKRGQDVALRCDPISGHVSLFWYQQALGQGPEFLTYFQNEAQLDKSGLPSDRFFAERPEGSVSTLKIQRTQQEDSAVYLCASSLGPFTGTNYGYTFGSGTRLTVV.

V usage is TRBV10-3 and J usage is TRBJ1-1; TRBD1 agrees at 7 bases. The CDR3 covers 14 residues. Germline CDR1 is ENHRY and CDR2 is SYGVKD. Trimming removed 6 bases from V and 1 base from J; junction bases left unmatched: 5. CDR3 nucleotides: TGTGCCATCAGAGGAACAGGGGCGAACACTGAAGCTTTCTTT. Its protein product is CAIRGTGANTEAFF.

The chain recombines TRBV6-5 with TRBJ1-1; TRBD1 is a possible D gene (6 bases). The CDR3 consists of 14 residues. Trimming removed 5 bases from V and 3 bases from J, with 13 bases in between. Germline assignment: CDR1 MNHEY and CDR2 SVGAGI. CDR3 protein: CASSEQGGYTEAFF. CDR3 nucleotide sequence: TGTGCCAGCAGTGAACAGGGTGGGTACACTGAAGCTTTCTTT.

CDR3 nucleotide sequence: TGTGCCAGCATTTCGGGTGGAACTGAAGCTTTCTTT. It yields the protein CASISGGTEAFF. The rearrangement links TRBV27 to TRBJ1-1; unclear D gene. Germline CDR1 MNHEY, CDR2 SMNVEV (reference sequence). This CDR3 has 12 residues. Deletions cut 7 bases from V and 5 bases from J, with 11 bases between.

This chain uses TRBV29-1 with TRBJ2-1, with 10 bases matching TRBD2. Per germline, CDR1 SQVTM and CDR2 ANQGSEA. The ends lost 0 bases at V and 10 bases at J; junction bases unmatched: 9. This CDR3 contains 15 residues. The CDR3 loop reads CSVEDRLAGVNEQFF. DNA of the CDR3: TGCAGCGTTGAAGATCGGCTAGCGGGAGTAAACGAGCAGTTCTTC.

This sequence joins TRBV7-2 and TRBJ2-7; D call uncertain. The ends were cut back, 6 bases at V and 3 bases at J, with 15 bases in the middle. The CDR3 length is 14 residues. Germline CDR1 reads SGHTA; CDR2 reads FQGNSA. The CDR3 nucleotides read TGTGCCAGCAGGTCGAGTAGCAACATCTACGAGCAGTACTTC. This codes for CASRSSSNIYEQYF.

The chain is built from TRBV19 and TRBJ1-5; 10 bases align to TRBD1. Germline-derived CDR1 and CDR2 are LNHDA and SQIVND (reference sequence). Trimming removed 4 bases from V and 7 bases from J; junction bases left unmatched: 7. The CDR3 runs to 15 residues. Here the CDR3 DNA reads TGTGCCAGTAGTACGGGACAGGGGAAAGGACAGCCCCAGCATTTT. Translation gives CASSTGQGKGQPQHF.

This chain uses TRBV30 with TRBJ2-3; maybe TRBD2 (6 bases). Per germline, CDR1 GTSNPN and CDR2 SVGIG (reference sequence). CDR3 length: 14 amino acids. V shed 0 bases and J shed 5 bases, with 12 bases lying between them. The CDR3 reads CAWSVGAGIDTQYF. CDR3 in DNA: TGTGCCTGGAGTGTAGGGGCGGGAATAGATACGCAGTATTTT.

The chain links TRBV6-5 to TRBJ1-3; TRBD1 is a possible D gene (6 bases). The germline CDR1 and CDR2 sequences are MNHEY and SVGAGI. Trimming left V 8 bases short and J 0 bases short, with 14 bases between. This CDR3 comprises 15 residues. CDR3 in DNA: TGTGCCAGCGGGGGGGGCCTCCCCTCTGGAAACACCATATATTTT. This sequence encodes CASGGGLPSGNTIYF.

The J gene is TRBJ2-7, the V gene TRBV5-1, with D possibly being TRBD1 (6 bases). Between the trimmed V and J ends, which lost 1 base and 0 bases, there was a span of 8 bases. The germline CDR1 and CDR2 sequences are SGHRS and YFSETQ. CDR3 length equals 14 residues. CDR3 region: CASSLWTASYEQYF. The CDR3 nucleotides read TGCGCCAGCAGCTTGTGGACAGCCTCCTACGAGCAGTACTTC.